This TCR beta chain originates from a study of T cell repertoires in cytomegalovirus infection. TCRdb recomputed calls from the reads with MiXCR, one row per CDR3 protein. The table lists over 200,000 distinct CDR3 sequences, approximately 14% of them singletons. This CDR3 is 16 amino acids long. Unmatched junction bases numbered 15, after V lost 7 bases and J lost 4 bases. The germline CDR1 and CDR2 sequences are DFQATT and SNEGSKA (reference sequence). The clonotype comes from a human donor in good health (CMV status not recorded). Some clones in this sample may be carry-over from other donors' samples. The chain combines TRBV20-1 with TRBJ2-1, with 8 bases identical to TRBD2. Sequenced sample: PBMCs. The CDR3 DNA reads TGCAGTGAACGGGGATCGCGAGCGGGAGTGTACAATGAGCAGTTCTTC. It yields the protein CSERGSRAGVYNEQFF.